This T cell receptor beta chain was captured by sequencing in a study of shared T cell receptors in the human thymus. Libraries were prepared by immunoSEQ multiplex PCR; TCRdb keeps only in-frame clonotypes and omits some of them. The table lists about 660,000 clones, 88% of them singletons. Trimming cost V 3 bases and J 8 bases, with 26 bases left between them. Germline CDR1 is MGHRA and CDR2 is YSYEKL. This CDR3 spans 18 amino acids. These data were likewise used in another study, on human thymus T cells. This second study says: Thymus tissue was removed during corrective cardiac surgery. Related research examined unrelated individuals and reported that their thymic repertoires overlapped highly.

The V call is TRBV4-1, the J call TRBJ2-1, with a possible D match to TRBD2 (6 bases). Sequencing was performed on thymocytes. The clonotype originates from a boy under three years old with a congenital heart defect. CDR3 DNA: TGCGCCAGCAGCCAGCCCTTATACGGACTAACCTCCACCCATGAGCAGTTCTTC. This gives the protein CASSQPLYGLTSTHEQFF.